This TCR beta chain was found in a study of human T cells and chemical hapten exposure. Study outcomes and limitations: Expanded TCRs produced significantly more large CDR3 similarity clusters than controls did.

TCRdb ran MiXCR on the RACE reads and lists one entry per CDR3 protein. This sample has about 110,000 distinct CDR3 sequences, with less than 10% found just once. Time point specified: patch test 2, 6 weeks after DPC sensitization. Regarding treatment: therapeutic diphenylcyclopropenone sensitization with weekly scalp DPC. This clonotype has ten or more counts. The antigen is not known. The CDR3 contains 13 residues. Germline CDR1 and CDR2: LGHDT and YNNKEL (reference sequence). V lost 2 bases and J 10 bases, leaving 14 bases between the germline ends. This clonotype was obtained from a woman aged 40 to 50 with alopecia areata. Some clones in this sample may be carry-over from other donors' samples. The sequences come from whole blood, collected in connection with sensitization to the hapten diphenylcyclopropenone (DPC). The chain carries TRBV3-1 and TRBJ1-1; D unclear. For the CDR3, the DNA is TGTGCCAGCAGCCAATACCCCAGCTCAATAGCTTTCTTT. As protein: CASSQYPSSIAFF.